Following are 32 T cell receptor beta chains from one sample sequenced in a study of cytomegalovirus exposure and HLA in healthy donors. PCR primers comprised 60 Vbeta and 13 Jbeta primers. Data came from immunoSEQ multiplex PCR; TCRdb stores just in-frame clones and leaves some out. The sample includes around 210,000 clones, about 77% of them seen just once. Sequencing input: PBMCs. The receptors were gathered from a woman aged 30 to 39 in good health and CMV-seronegative.

J is TRBJ2-1 and V is TRBV19, with D unclear. The CDR3 spans 14 residues. Between the trimmed V and J ends, which lost 1 base and 4 bases, there was a span of 8 bases. CDR1 LNHDA and CDR2 SQIVND come from the germline V gene (reference sequence). The CDR3 is CASSIVVSYNEQFF. The CDR3 nucleotides are TGTGCCAGTAGTATAGTGGTCAGTTACAATGAGCAGTTCTTC.

A note on this clone: The sample has other DNA sequences that encode this CDR3 too. This chain connects TRBV5-6 to TRBJ2-5; D not resolved. The V and J ends lost 0 bases and 2 bases respectively, with 8 bases between them. The CDR3 has 14 amino acids. Germline V gives CDR1 SGHDT, CDR2 YYEEEE. Here the CDR3 DNA reads TGTGCCAGCAGCTTGGTGACGGAGCAAGAGACCCAGTACTTC. Residues: CASSLVTEQETQYF.

The chain joins TRBV18 to TRBJ2-5; TRBD2 matches 8 bases. The DNA matches TRBJ2-7 better at its end, which makes the J call doubtful. There are 15 residues in the CDR3. Germline CDR1 is KGHSH and CDR2 is LQKENI. The CDR3 DNA is TGTGCCAGCTCACCCGCGAGCGGGAGAGGCTACGAGCAGTACTTC. Amino acids: CASSPASGRGYEQYF.

This clone was observed a few times. The J gene is TRBJ1-2, the V gene TRBV2; possibly TRBD1 for D (5 bases). With 4 bases removed from V and 8 bases from J, the gap between germline ends came to 11 bases. The CDR3 consists of 12 residues. Per germline, CDR1 SNHLY and CDR2 FYNNEI. The CDR3: CASSAGGGGYTF. The CDR3, as DNA: TGTGCCAGCAGTGCGGGGGGTGGCGGCTACACCTTC.

This clone was seen a single time. This chain joins TRBV15 and TRBJ2-7; 9 nucleotides align to TRBD1. CDR1 LNHNV and CDR2 YYDKDF come from the germline V gene (reference sequence). The CDR3 consists of 15 residues. With 1 base clipped from V and 9 bases from J, the junction kept 10 bases outside the gene matches. CDR3 in amino acids: CATSRGDRGVERQYF. The CDR3 nucleotides are TGTGCCACCAGCAGAGGCGACAGGGGGGTGGAGCGGCAGTACTTC. Supplemented by reference TRBV15 and TRBJ2-7, the full variable domain reads DAMVIQNPRYQVTQFGKPVTLSCSQTLNHNVMYWYQQKSSQAPKLLFHYYDKDFNNEADTPDNFQSRRPNTSFCFLDIRSPGLGDTAMYLCATSRGDRGVERQYFGPGTRLTVT.

The chain employs TRBV6-4 and TRBJ2-1; no clear D gene. The CDR3 loop spans 14 amino acids. Between the trimmed V and J ends, which lost 5 bases and 0 bases, there was a span of 8 bases. Germline V gene lookup returns CDR1 MRHNA and CDR2 SNTAGT. Here the CDR3 DNA reads TGTGCCAGCAGTTTGTGGGCCTCCTACAATGAGCAGTTCTTC. Translating it yields CASSLWASYNEQFF.

In DNA form, the CDR3 reads TGTGCCAGCAGCCTACGACAGGGTGGAAACACCATATATTTT. This gives the protein CASSLRQGGNTIYF. The genes are TRBV6-5 and TRBJ1-3; 7 bases are a match to TRBD1. This CDR3 has 14 amino acids. V shed 6 bases and J 3 bases; nucleotides not matched to a gene: 5. Looked up from germline, CDR1 is MNHEY and CDR2 is SVGAGI.

This chain uses TRBV2 with TRBJ1-1; TRBD1 matches 8 bases. V trimming: 3 bases; J trimming: 5 bases; junction bases outside the gene matches: 11. The CDR3 consists of 16 residues. CDR1 is SNHLY and CDR2 is FYNNEI in the germline V gene. DNA of the CDR3: TGTGCCAGCAGTGACCCGGGACAGGCGTTTAGAACTGAAGCTTTCTTT. The encoded protein is CASSDPGQAFRTEAFF.

The J gene is TRBJ1-3, the V gene TRBV5-5; a weak D match, TRBD1 (6 bases). The CDR3 contains 14 residues. V lost 1 base, J lost 1 base, and 6 bases lay in between. Germline CDR1 SGHKS, CDR2 YYEKEE (reference sequence). CDR3 sequence reads: CASSLRGSGNTIYF. The CDR3 region has the DNA TGTGCCAGCAGCTTGAGGGGGTCTGGAAACACCATATATTTT.

The chain carries TRBV19 and TRBJ2-5; D gene ambiguous. The CDR3 has 13 residues. CDR1 is LNHDA and CDR2 is SQIVND in the germline V gene (reference sequence). The V and J ends lost 2 bases and 5 bases respectively, with 9 bases between them. CDR3 coding DNA: TGTGCCAGTAGTATAACCTGGCTGGAGACCCAGTACTTC. As protein: CASSITWLETQYF.

This chain joins TRBV5-1 and TRBJ2-3; 8 bases are shared with TRBD2. J was trimmed by 2 bases and V by 4 bases; bases with no gene match: 9. The CDR3 is 16 amino acids. Germline CDR1 reads SGHRS; CDR2 reads YFSETQ. The CDR3 region has the DNA TGCGCCAGCAGCGGCGGAACGGGAGGGATCACAGATACGCAGTATTTT. Amino acids: CASSGGTGGITDTQYF.

The chain has TRBV27 and TRBJ2-1; 7 nucleotides agree with TRBD2. Germline trimming cut 6 bases from V and 6 bases from J; bases unmatched to any gene: 5. CDR3 length equals 13 residues. Germline assignment: CDR1 MNHEY and CDR2 SMNVEV (reference sequence). The CDR3 DNA follows: TGTGCCAGCAGCCCCGGGACTATCAATGAGCAGTTCTTC. Translated: CASSPGTINEQFF.

The chain uses TRBV19 and TRBJ2-5; 10 bases agree with TRBD1. Germline V gene sequence: CDR1 LNHDA, CDR2 SQIVND (reference sequence). V shed 3 bases and J 5 bases; nucleotides not matched to a gene: 12. CDR3 length: 17 residues. The CDR3: CASSITGTGEIVETQYF. The DNA of the CDR3 is TGTGCCAGTAGTATCACCGGGACAGGGGAGATTGTGGAGACCCAGTACTTC.

This chain joins TRBV5-1 and TRBJ2-3, with 7 bases that match TRBD1. This CDR3 spans 14 amino acids. V shed 4 bases and J 5 bases; nucleotides not matched to a gene: 7. From germline, CDR1 is SGHRS and CDR2 YFSETQ. The CDR3 reads CASSQDRFGDTQYF. DNA for the CDR3: TGCGCCAGCAGCCAGGACAGGTTCGGAGATACGCAGTATTTT.

The chain couples TRBV6-4 to TRBJ2-1; 9 positions match TRBD1. This CDR3 is 16 amino acids long. Trimming cost V 10 bases and J 0 bases; bases outside gene matches: 10. From germline, CDR1 is MRHNA and CDR2 SNTAGT. CDR3 residues: CATVRPGQGSYNEQFF. In DNA form, the CDR3 reads TGTGCCACCGTCCGGCCGGGACAGGGCTCCTACAATGAGCAGTTCTTC.

The rearrangement joins TRBV7-8 to TRBJ1-2; 7 bases are shared with TRBD1. In germline, CDR1 is SGHVS, CDR2 FQNEAQ. The trim removed 5 bases at V and 8 bases at J, leaving 17 bases unmatched. CDR3 length: 16 residues. In DNA, the CDR3 is TGTGCCAGCAGCGTTATGATGACAGGGAAGGGAGGCGGCTACACCTTC. This gives the protein CASSVMMTGKGGGYTF.

The CDR3 reads CASSPRDRVYGYTF. The CDR3 nucleotides are TGCGCCAGCAGCCCCAGGGACAGGGTCTATGGCTACACCTTC. J is TRBJ1-2 and V is TRBV5-1; 9 bases agree with TRBD1. V was pared by 4 bases and J by 4 bases, with 5 bases of the junction left unmatched. This CDR3 comprises 14 residues. Germline assignment: CDR1 SGHRS and CDR2 YFSETQ. Drawing the rest from reference TRBV5-1 and TRBJ1-2, the complete variable domain is KAGVTQTPRYLIKTRGQQVTLSCSPISGHRSVSWYQQTPGQGLQFLFEYFSETQRNKGNFPGRFSGRQFSNSRSEMNVSTLELGDSALYLCASSPRDRVYGYTFGSGTRLTVV.

This clone has only one observation. This chain joins TRBV5-1 and TRBJ2-3; no clear D. This CDR3 region has 13 residues. CDR1 SGHRS and CDR2 YFSETQ come from the germline V gene. V was cut by 1 base and J by 4 bases, with 7 bases left in between. The CDR3 spells CASSLLGPDTQYF. The CDR3 DNA reads as TGCGCCAGCAGCTTGCTGGGCCCAGATACGCAGTATTTT.

J is TRBJ2-7 and V is TRBV7-2; 7 bases are shared with TRBD2. CDR3 length: 14 amino acids. CDR1 is SGHTA and CDR2 is FQGNSA in the germline V gene. Trimming took 1 base from V and 3 from J; bases not matched to a gene: 3. CDR3 coding DNA: TGTGCCAGCAGCTTAGGGACTAGAAGCTACGAGCAGTACTTC. Its protein product is CASSLGTRSYEQYF. Full variable domain (remainder filled in from reference TRBV7-2 and TRBJ2-7): GAGVSQSPSNKVTEKGKDVELRCDPISGHTALYWYRQSLGQGLEFLIYFQGNSAPDKSGLPSDRFSAERTGGSVSTLTIQRTQQEDSAVYLCASSLGTRSYEQYFGPGTRLTVT.

This clone turned up a few times. V is TRBV27 and J is TRBJ2-5; 13 bases map to TRBD2. The CDR3 totals 17 residues. Germline V CDR1 and CDR2: MNHEY, SMNVEV (reference sequence). The trim removed 6 bases at V and 4 bases at J, leaving 11 bases unmatched. DNA of the CDR3: TGTGCCAGCAGAAGACTAGCGGGGGGCCAGGGGGGAGAGACCCAGTACTTC. Protein: CASRRLAGGQGGETQYF.

The chain is built from TRBV5-6 and TRBJ2-7; D remains unclear. The CDR3 is made up of 12 amino acids. CDR1 and CDR2 from the germline V gene are SGHDT and YYEEEE. V dropped 1 base and J dropped 5 bases, with 7 bases sitting between them. CDR3 bases: TGTGCCAGCAGCTTGTCCACGGACGAGCAGTACTTC. It codes for CASSLSTDEQYF.

V usage is TRBV10-2 and J usage is TRBJ2-7; 9 bases fit TRBD2. The CDR3 loop spans 13 amino acids. With 6 bases clipped from V and 7 bases from J, the junction kept 7 bases outside the gene matches. CDR1 and CDR2 (germline): WSHSY, SAAADI. CDR3 sequence: CASSGLAWGEQYF. CDR3 DNA: TGCGCCAGCAGCGGACTAGCGTGGGGGGAGCAGTACTTC.

The V gene is TRBV27, the J gene TRBJ1-2; D might be TRBD1 (6 bases). The CDR3 is 16 residues long. The V gene's germline CDR1 is MNHEY and CDR2 SMNVEV (reference sequence). V lost 5 bases, J lost 3 bases, and 19 bases lay in between. The CDR3 DNA follows: TGTGCCAGCAGTCCCTCATCAGGGGATGCGGACTATGGCTACACCTTC. Protein sequence: CASSPSSGDADYGYTF.

The chain links TRBV13 to TRBJ2-7; 9 bases are a match to TRBD1. Looked up from germline, CDR1 is PRHDT and CDR2 is FYEKMQ (reference sequence). V dropped 4 bases and J dropped 2; count of bases not matched to a gene: 3. There are 14 residues in the CDR3. In DNA form, the CDR3 reads TGTGCCAGCAGCTGGGGACAGGGCACCTACGAGCAGTACTTC. This gives the protein CASSWGQGTYEQYF.

CDR3 protein: CASSFTPGGNEQFF. The CDR3 region has the DNA TGTGCCAGCAGTTTCACCCCCGGAGGAAATGAGCAGTTCTTC. The chain uses TRBV6-5 and TRBJ2-1; weak D call: TRBD2 (5 bases). CDR1 and CDR2 (germline): MNHEY, SVGAGI. The CDR3 totals 14 residues. Trimming cost V 4 bases and J 7 bases, with 14 bases left between them.

The chain is built from TRBV11-2 and TRBJ2-6, with D tentatively TRBD2 (5 bases). The CDR3 sequence is 16 residues long. Germline V gives CDR1 SGHAT, CDR2 FQNNGV. V lost 5 bases to trimming and J lost 0 bases, with 11 bases between them. The CDR3 bases are TGTGCCAGCAGCCTGCGGGTTTTCTCTGGGGCCAACGTCCTGACTTTC. This gives the protein CASSLRVFSGANVLTF. Supplemented by reference TRBV11-2 and TRBJ2-6, the full variable domain reads EAGVAQSPRYKIIEKRQSVAFWCNPISGHATLYWYQQILGQGPKLLIQFQNNGVVDDSQLPKDRFSAERLKGVDSTLKIQPAKLEDSAVYLCASSLRVFSGANVLTFGAGSRLTVL.

The chain is built from TRBV6-5 and TRBJ1-2, with D possibly matching TRBD1 (5 bases). V shed 7 bases and J shed 6 bases, with 12 bases lying between them. The CDR3 has 12 residues. CDR1 MNHEY and CDR2 SVGAGI come from the germline V gene. The CDR3 DNA is TGTGCCAGCATGAGACCAGGGAATGGCTACACCTTC. This translates into CASMRPGNGYTF.

CDR3 DNA sequence: TGTGCCAGCAGCTTGGTTAAGGGACAGGGGAATGAAAAACTGTTTTTT. This sequence encodes CASSLVKGQGNEKLFF. J is TRBJ1-4 and V is TRBV11-2, with 10 bases that match TRBD1. Germline values: CDR1 SGHAT, CDR2 FQNNGV. The CDR3 is 16 amino acids. V lost 3 bases, J lost 5 bases, and 6 bases stayed unmatched.

Turning to this clone: Sequence at one end of the junction differs from germline and may be a read error. The rearrangement links TRBV19 to TRBJ1-1; 7 positions agree with TRBD1. The CDR3 has 11 residues. Germline V gene lookup returns CDR1 LNHDA and CDR2 SQIVND (reference sequence). The CDR3 DNA reads TGTGCCACCAGAGGGGGCTTTCTGTGGATCTTT. Its translation is CATRGGFLWIF.

V is TRBV7-8 and J is TRBJ2-5, with 8 bases lining up with TRBD2. The end of the DNA is better explained by TRBJ2-7, so the J call may be wrong. The CDR3 contains 14 residues. Germline-derived CDR1 and CDR2 are SGHVS and FQNEAQ. As DNA, the CDR3 is TGTGCCAGCAGTCTTCGGGAGGGACTTTACGAGCAGTACTTC. Translating gives CASSLREGLYEQYF.

This clone was observed a few times. This chain connects TRBV6-5 to TRBJ2-7, with TRBD2 identical over 14 bases. Germline assignment: CDR1 MNHEY and CDR2 SVGAGI. The CDR3 spans 16 residues. V gave up 2 bases and J gave up 4 bases; unmatched junction bases: 4. The CDR3 sequence: CASSYPRTSGGYEQYF. The CDR3 DNA is TGTGCCAGCAGTTACCCCAGGACTAGCGGGGGGTACGAGCAGTACTTC.

In this sample, this clone turned up a few times. The rearrangement joins TRBV29-1 to TRBJ1-1; D is ambiguous. The CDR3 totals 13 residues. Germline CDR1 is SQVTM and CDR2 is ANQGSEA. V was clipped by 4 bases and J by 1 base, with 10 bases between them. This CDR3 is CSVAGSRNTEAFF. CDR3 nucleotides: TGCAGCGTTGCCGGGTCTCGGAACACTGAAGCTTTCTTT.